These T cell receptor beta chains were read from a single sample in a study of OX40 agonist ivuxolimab in advanced cancers. Profiled with immunoSEQ multiplex PCR; TCRdb holds only in-frame clones, not every one. The table includes 45,000 to 55,000 clones, 84% detected once. Source: CD4+ or CD8+ T cells sorted from blood, taken in a trial of the OX40 agonist ivuxolimab. The receptors originated from an adult with an advanced solid tumor such as melanoma, head and neck, liver or kidney cancer. CDR3s include the opening cysteine and the closing phenylalanine or tryptophan. The D gene is left open where the match is weak. Clone size is given for some rows only: seen once, a few or many times, or a class if the clone is expanded.

size: .; J: TRBJ2-7; length: 16; D: .; V: TRBV21-1; DNA: TGTGCCAGCAGCAAAGTGGACGGCGGGAGGGGCTGCGAGCAGTACTTC; CDR3: CASSKVDGGRGCEQYF
size: .; J: TRBJ2-1; length: 17; D: TRBD2; V: TRBV4-2; DNA: TGTGCCAGCAGCCCCCAGGCCGAACTAGCGGGAGAAAATGAGCAGTTCTTC; CDR3: CASSPQAELAGENEQFF
size: .; J: TRBJ1-6; length: 14; D: .; V: TRBV11-2; DNA: TGTGCCAGCAGCTTATCCCCACGGGATTCACCCCTCCACTTT; CDR3: CASSLSPRDSPLHF
size: .; J: TRBJ2-1; length: 15; D: TRBD1; V: TRBV19; DNA: TGTGCCAGTAGTATAGGACAGGGTCCCAACAATGAGCAGTTCTTC; CDR3: CASSIGQGPNNEQFF
size: once; J: TRBJ2-6; length: 20; D: TRBD2; V: TRBV4-3; DNA: TGCGCCAGCAGCCAGCTCACCCAGGGACTAGCGGGATTTGGGGCCAACGTCCTGACTTTC; CDR3: CASSQLTQGLAGFGANVLTF
size: .; J: TRBJ1-1; length: 13; D: .; V: TRBV25-1; DNA: TGTGCCAGCAGTAACCGGGGGAACACTGAAGCTTTCTTT; CDR3: CASSNRGNTEAFF
size: .; J: TRBJ2-6; length: 13; D: .; V: TRBV6-4; DNA: TGTGCCAGCAGTGCCTCTGGGGCCAACGTCCTGACTTTC; CDR3: CASSASGANVLTF
size: .; J: TRBJ2-4; length: 19; D: .; V: TRBV28; DNA: TGTGCCAGCAGTAATACGGGGGGCAGACTACTAGATAAGTCAAACATTCAGTACTTC; CDR3: CASSNTGGRLLDKSNIQYF
size: .; J: TRBJ1-4; length: 15; D: .; V: TRBV15; DNA: TGTGCCACCAGCAGAGATAAGGGACTGGTTGAAAAACTGTTTTTT; CDR3: CATSRDKGLVEKLFF
size: .; J: TRBJ1-4; length: 14; D: .; V: TRBV19; DNA: TGTGCCAGTAGTCGTTGGCGGCAGAATGAAAAACTGTTTTTT; CDR3: CASSRWRQNEKLFF
size: .; J: TRBJ2-3; length: 13; D: TRBD2; V: TRBV10-3; DNA: TGTGCCATCAGTTTGAGCGGGGGAGATACGCAGTATTTT; CDR3: CAISLSGGDTQYF
size: .; J: TRBJ2-5; length: 13; D: TRBD1; V: TRBV7-8; DNA: TGTGCCAGCAGCGCCGGGACAGGAGAGACCCAGTACTTC; CDR3: CASSAGTGETQYF
size: .; J: TRBJ2-7; length: 12; D: .; V: TRBV11-2; DNA: TGTGCCAGCAGCCCCTCGTTCGGCGAGCAGTACTTC; CDR3: CASSPSFGEQYF
size: .; J: TRBJ2-5; length: 14; D: TRBD2; V: TRBV10-2; DNA: TGCGCCAGCAGTCTCCGACTAGCCGTCGAGACCCAGTACTTC; CDR3: CASSLRLAVETQYF
size: .; J: TRBJ2-3; length: 16; D: .; V: TRBV28; DNA: TGTGCCAGCAGTTTAGAGGTGGGGCTAAGGGCAGATACGCAGTATTTT; CDR3: CASSLEVGLRADTQYF
size: .; J: TRBJ1-4; length: 17; D: .; V: TRBV4-1; DNA: TGCGCCAGCAGCCAAGTTGTGATTGGGTTCGAGGGTGAAAAACTGTTTTTT; CDR3: CASSQVVIGFEGEKLFF
size: few; J: TRBJ2-7; length: 13; D: .; V: TRBV6-6; DNA: TGTGCCAGCAGCCGGGACGAGACCTACGAGCAGTACTTC; CDR3: CASSRDETYEQYF
size: .; J: TRBJ2-7; length: 16; D: TRBD2; V: TRBV5-1; DNA: TGCGCCAGCAGCTTGGGCCCAGGTAGCGGGGACTACGAGCAGTACTTC; CDR3: CASSLGPGSGDYEQYF
size: few; J: TRBJ2-5; length: 14; D: TRBD1; V: TRBV7-2; DNA: TGTGCCAGCAGCAGCGACAGGGGGCGCGAGACCCAGTACTTC; CDR3: CASSSDRGRETQYF
size: .; J: TRBJ2-3; length: 13; D: .; V: TRBV19; DNA: TGTGCCAGTAAAACCCATTCCACAGATACGCAGTATTTT; CDR3: CASKTHSTDTQYF
size: .; J: TRBJ2-1; length: 12; D: .; V: TRBV28; DNA: TGTGCCAGCAGTCTCCCAAATAAGGAGCAGTTCTTC; CDR3: CASSLPNKEQFF
size: once; J: TRBJ2-5; length: 16; D: .; V: TRBV5-1; DNA: TGCGCCAGCAGCTCACGAGGTTCGGGAGCAGGAGAGACCCAGTACTTC; CDR3: CASSSRGSGAGETQYF
size: .; J: TRBJ2-3; length: 13; D: TRBD1; V: TRBV5-6; DNA: TGTGCCACCCGACAGGGGAACACAGATACGCAGTATTTT; CDR3: CATRQGNTDTQYF
size: .; J: TRBJ1-2; length: 12; D: .; V: TRBV28; DNA: TGTGCCAGCAAGACCGGGACTAGGGGCTACACCTTC; CDR3: CASKTGTRGYTF
size: .; J: TRBJ2-7; length: 18; D: TRBD2; V: TRBV9; DNA: TGTGCCAGCAGCGCTCAACCCGGTGGGACTAGCGGGAACTACGAGCAGTACTTC; CDR3: CASSAQPGGTSGNYEQYF
size: .; J: TRBJ1-5; length: 16; D: TRBD1; V: TRBV10-3; DNA: TGTGCCATCAGTGAGTCGATAGGGACAGGGAATCAGCCCCAGCATTTT; CDR3: CAISESIGTGNQPQHF
size: .; J: TRBJ2-7; length: 11; D: .; V: TRBV6-6; DNA: TGTGCCAGCAGCTTGGGACCGTCCCTCTACTTC; CDR3: CASSLGPSLYF
size: few; J: TRBJ2-7; length: 13; D: TRBD1; V: TRBV28; DNA: TGTGCCAGCAGTGAGGGACAGAACTACGAGCAGTACTTC; CDR3: CASSEGQNYEQYF
size: once; J: TRBJ1-4; length: 18; D: TRBD1; V: TRBV4-1; DNA: TGCGCCAGCAGCCAAGAGGGGGCTACAGGGGGCTGGAATGAAAAACTGTTTTTT; CDR3: CASSQEGATGGWNEKLFF
size: .; J: TRBJ2-7; length: 14; D: .; V: TRBV5-4; DNA: TGTGCCAGCAGCTTGGGGCAGGAGGTCTCCGAGCAGTACTTC; CDR3: CASSLGQEVSEQYF
size: .; J: TRBJ2-1; length: 16; D: TRBD2; V: TRBV7-2; DNA: TGTGCCAGCAGCTTAGGGCGACTAGCGGGAGCCAATGAGCAGTTCTTC; CDR3: CASSLGRLAGANEQFF
size: .; J: TRBJ1-1; length: 13; D: .; V: TRBV19; DNA: TGTGCCAGTAGTATAGATGACGGTAATGAAGCTTTCTTT; CDR3: CASSIDDGNEAFF
size: once; J: TRBJ1-2; length: 13; D: .; V: TRBV5-5; DNA: TGTGCCAGCAGCTTGGCCCAAGGTACTGGCTACACCTTC; CDR3: CASSLAQGTGYTF
size: .; J: TRBJ2-7; length: 15; D: .; V: TRBV7-8; DNA: TGTGCCAGCAGCTTATATCCAGGGGCTGTCTACGAGCAGTACTTC; CDR3: CASSLYPGAVYEQYF
size: .; J: TRBJ1-5; length: 16; D: .; V: TRBV5-6; DNA: TGTGCCAGCAGCTCCGGTATTTGGGGAAGCAATCAGCCCCAGCATTTT; CDR3: CASSSGIWGSNQPQHF
size: .; J: TRBJ1-6; length: 14; D: TRBD1; V: TRBV10-3; DNA: TGTGCCATTAGTTTGACAGGGACAAATTCACCCCTCCACTTT; CDR3: CAISLTGTNSPLHF
size: few; J: TRBJ1-6; length: 14; D: .; V: TRBV4-1; DNA: TGCGCCAGCAGCCAGACAGGTTTTAATTCACCCCTCCACTTT; CDR3: CASSQTGFNSPLHF
size: .; J: TRBJ2-1; length: 16; D: TRBD2; V: TRBV4-1; DNA: TGCGCCAGCAGCCCCCAGGGTCGCGGGAGAATAACTGAGCAGTTCTTC; CDR3: CASSPQGRGRITEQFF
size: .; J: TRBJ2-6; length: 18; D: .; V: TRBV18; DNA: TGTGCCAGCTCACCAAGACAGGGAGGTGCAACTGGGGCCAACGTCCTGACTTTC; CDR3: CASSPRQGGATGANVLTF
size: .; J: TRBJ2-7; length: 14; D: .; V: TRBV2; DNA: TGTGCCAGCACCCTCGAGGGCGGAGACTACGAGCAGTACTTC; CDR3: CASTLEGGDYEQYF
size: .; J: TRBJ1-5; length: 15; D: TRBD1; V: TRBV7-2; DNA: TGTGCCAGCAGCTCGCGGACAGGGAAGAACCAGCCCCAGCATTTT; CDR3: CASSSRTGKNQPQHF
size: .; J: TRBJ2-5; length: 14; D: .; V: TRBV9; DNA: TGTGCCAGCAAACGGGGACTCGACCAAGAGACCCAGTACTTC; CDR3: CASKRGLDQETQYF
size: .; J: TRBJ2-7; length: 13; D: .; V: TRBV27; DNA: TGTGCCAGCAGTTTATCTGGCTCCTACGAGCAGTACTTC; CDR3: CASSLSGSYEQYF
size: .; J: TRBJ2-1; length: 12; D: TRBD1; V: TRBV29-1; DNA: TGCAGCGTGAGACAGGGGTTGGATGAGCAGTTCTTC; CDR3: CSVRQGLDEQFF
size: .; J: TRBJ2-3; length: 11; D: .; V: TRBV27; DNA: TGTGCCAGCAGATGGGCTGATACGCAGTATTTT; CDR3: CASRWADTQYF
size: .; J: TRBJ1-1; length: 13; D: .; V: TRBV6-5; DNA: TGTGCCAGCAAGGGAGAGGGTATAGCTGAAGCTTTCTTT; CDR3: CASKGEGIAEAFF
size: .; J: TRBJ2-2; length: 14; D: TRBD2; V: TRBV29-1; DNA: TGCAGCGTTGTGGGGACTAGCGGAACCGGGGAGCTGTTTTTT; CDR3: CSVVGTSGTGELFF
size: .; J: TRBJ2-7; length: 14; D: .; V: TRBV19; DNA: TGTGCCAGTAGTCCCTGGGACCGAGCCTACGAGCAGTACTTC; CDR3: CASSPWDRAYEQYF
size: .; J: TRBJ1-1; length: 13; D: .; V: TRBV10-2; DNA: TGCGCCAGCAGAGTGGACAAAATCACTGAAGCTTTCTTT; CDR3: CASRVDKITEAFF
size: .; J: TRBJ1-1; length: 15; D: .; V: TRBV4-3; DNA: TGCGCCAGCAGCCAAGTAATTGGGGGGGGCGCCGAGGCTTTCTTT; CDR3: CASSQVIGGGAEAFF
size: .; J: TRBJ2-7; length: 15; D: TRBD1; V: TRBV5-4; DNA: TGTGCCAGCTCCCCCGCGGGACAGGGATCGCGTGAGCAGTACTTC; CDR3: CASSPAGQGSREQYF
size: .; J: TRBJ2-7; length: 15; D: TRBD2; V: TRBV9; DNA: TGTGCCAGCAGCGTAGACGCGGGAGCCCCCTACGAGCAGTACTTC; CDR3: CASSVDAGAPYEQYF
size: .; J: TRBJ2-1; length: 15; D: .; V: TRBV7-2; DNA: TGTGCCAGCAGCTTAGTGGCGGGACGGGCCGGTGAGCAGTTCTTC; CDR3: CASSLVAGRAGEQFF
size: .; J: TRBJ2-2; length: 17; D: TRBD1; V: TRBV2; DNA: TGTGCCAGCAGTGAGGGTATCGGGACAGGGGTTTCCGGGGAGCTGTTTTTT; CDR3: CASSEGIGTGVSGELFF
size: .; J: TRBJ2-3; length: 13; D: TRBD1; V: TRBV28; DNA: TGTGCCAGCAGTTCGCAGGGGGCCGGGACGCAGTATTTT; CDR3: CASSSQGAGTQYF
size: .; J: TRBJ2-2; length: 15; D: TRBD2; V: TRBV19; DNA: TGTGCCAGTAGCAGCGGGAGAAGGAACACCGGGGAGCTGTTTTTT; CDR3: CASSSGRRNTGELFF